A single TCR beta chain is shown here with its context. This sample is drawn from a study of blood T cell repertoires in COVID-19. On the study more broadly: Acute and convalescent COVID-19 samples came from the United States, Italy and Spain. Sources were T cells, B-cell-depleted T cells, or PBMCs; the material itself was cDNA or gDNA.

Only in-frame clones appear in the TCRdb table, and some are missing; sequencing was by immunoSEQ multiplex PCR. This sample carries 65,000 to 85,000 clones, around 90% of them seen once, and the ten largest clones take roughly 10%. The TCR sequence derives from a woman between 18 and 29 years old with acute or convalescent COVID-19. Sequencing used peripheral blood.

Here the CDR3 reads CASSQGQTSGRTDTQYF. The CDR3 nucleotides are TGTGCCAGCAGCCAAGGTCAGACTAGCGGGCGCACAGATACGCAGTATTTT. This rearrangement joins TRBV3-1 (or the pseudogene TRBV3-2) to TRBJ2-3, with 10 bases lining up with TRBD2. The germline V gene has CDR1 LGHDT and CDR2 YNNKEL (reference sequence). The V and J ends lost 1 base and 1 base, in that order; junction bases with no gene match: 5. CDR3 length equals 17 residues.